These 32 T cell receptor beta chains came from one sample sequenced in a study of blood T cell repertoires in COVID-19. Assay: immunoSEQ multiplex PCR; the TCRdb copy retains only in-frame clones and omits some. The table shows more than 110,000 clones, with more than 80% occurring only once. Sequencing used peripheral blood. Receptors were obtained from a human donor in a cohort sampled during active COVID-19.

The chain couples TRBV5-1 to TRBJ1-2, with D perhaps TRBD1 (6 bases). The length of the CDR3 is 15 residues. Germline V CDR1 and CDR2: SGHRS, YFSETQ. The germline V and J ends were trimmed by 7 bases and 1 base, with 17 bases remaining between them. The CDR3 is CASRTGTQNNYGYTF. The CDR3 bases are TGCGCCAGCCGTACCGGGACACAAAATAACTATGGCTACACCTTC.

In nucleotides, the CDR3 is TGCGCCAGCAGCTACACTAGCGGGGGGACGAATGAGCAGTTCTTC. Protein: CASSYTSGGTNEQFF. The chain is built from TRBV5-1 and TRBJ2-1; 12 bases align to TRBD2. V lost 3 bases and J lost 7; bases outside the gene matches: 5. The CDR3 contains 15 residues. Germline values: CDR1 SGHRS, CDR2 YFSETQ. Using reference TRBV5-1 and TRBJ2-1 for the parts outside the CDR3, the full variable domain is KAGVTQTPRYLIKTRGQQVTLSCSPISGHRSVSWYQQTPGQGLQFLFEYFSETQRNKGNFPGRFSGRQFSNSRSEMNVSTLELGDSALYLCASSYTSGGTNEQFFGPGTRLTVL.

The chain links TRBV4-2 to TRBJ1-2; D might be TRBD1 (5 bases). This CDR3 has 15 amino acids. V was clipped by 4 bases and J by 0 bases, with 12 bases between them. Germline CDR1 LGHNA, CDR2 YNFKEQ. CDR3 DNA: TGTGCCAGCAGCCCGGACCGCAGGGCTAACTATGGCTACACCTTC. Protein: CASSPDRRANYGYTF.

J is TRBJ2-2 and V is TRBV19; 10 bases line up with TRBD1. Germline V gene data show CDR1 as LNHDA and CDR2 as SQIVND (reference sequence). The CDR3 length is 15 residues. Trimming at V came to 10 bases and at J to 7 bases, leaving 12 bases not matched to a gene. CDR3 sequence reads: CATRAGTGAVGELFF. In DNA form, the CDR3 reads TGTGCCACTCGGGCCGGGACAGGGGCTGTCGGGGAGCTGTTTTTT.

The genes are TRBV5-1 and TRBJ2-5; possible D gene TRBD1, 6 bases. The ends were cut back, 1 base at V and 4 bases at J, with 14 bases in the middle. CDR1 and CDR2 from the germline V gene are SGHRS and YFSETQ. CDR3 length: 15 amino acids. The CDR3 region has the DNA TGCGCCAGCAGCTTGAGGGTGGGGGCCGGAGAGACCCAGTACTTC. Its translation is CASSLRVGAGETQYF.

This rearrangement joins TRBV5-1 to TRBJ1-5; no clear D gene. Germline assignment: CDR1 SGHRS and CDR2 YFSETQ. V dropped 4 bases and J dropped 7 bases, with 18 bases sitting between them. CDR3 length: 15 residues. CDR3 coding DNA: TGCGCCAGCAGCCCTGGAGGGCAGGAGGGCCAGCCCCAGCATTTT. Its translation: CASSPGGQEGQPQHF.

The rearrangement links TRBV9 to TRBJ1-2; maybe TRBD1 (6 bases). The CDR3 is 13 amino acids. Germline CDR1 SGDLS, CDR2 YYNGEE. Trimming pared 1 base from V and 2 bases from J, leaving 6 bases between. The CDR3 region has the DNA TGTGCCAGCAGCGTACAGGGGAACTATGGCTACACCTTC. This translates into CASSVQGNYGYTF. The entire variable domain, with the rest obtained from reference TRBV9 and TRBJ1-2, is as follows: DSGVTQTPKHLITATGQRVTLRCSPRSGDLSVYWYQQSLDQGLQFLIQYYNGEERAKGNILERFSAQQFPDLHSELNLSSLELGDSALYFCASSVQGNYGYTFGSGTRLTVV.

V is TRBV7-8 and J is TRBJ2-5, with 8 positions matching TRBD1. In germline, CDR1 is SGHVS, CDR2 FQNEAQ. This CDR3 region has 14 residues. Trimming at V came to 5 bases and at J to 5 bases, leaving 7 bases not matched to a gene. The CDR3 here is CASSNDRGRETQYF. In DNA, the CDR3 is TGTGCCAGCAGCAATGACAGGGGACGGGAGACCCAGTACTTC.

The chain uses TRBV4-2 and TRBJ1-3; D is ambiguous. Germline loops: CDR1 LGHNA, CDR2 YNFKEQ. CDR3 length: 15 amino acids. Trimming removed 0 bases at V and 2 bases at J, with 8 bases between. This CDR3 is CASSQDVGAGNTIYF. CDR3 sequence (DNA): TGTGCCAGCAGCCAAGACGTGGGCGCTGGAAACACCATATATTTT.

The CDR3 loop reads CASRGGTKTAYEQYF. In nucleotides, the CDR3 is TGTGCCAGCAGGGGGGGGACAAAAACCGCCTACGAGCAGTACTTC. This chain uses TRBV6-4 with TRBJ2-7, with a possible D match to TRBD2 (7 bases). Trimming took 6 bases from V and 2 from J, leaving 17 bases between them. The CDR3 is 15 residues long. Germline CDR1 MRHNA, CDR2 SNTAGT.

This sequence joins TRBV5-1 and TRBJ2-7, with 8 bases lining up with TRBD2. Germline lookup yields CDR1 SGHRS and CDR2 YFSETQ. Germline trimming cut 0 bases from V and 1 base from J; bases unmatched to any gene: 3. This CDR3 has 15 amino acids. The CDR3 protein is CASSLGGGPSYEQYF. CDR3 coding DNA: TGCGCCAGCAGCTTGGGCGGGGGGCCTTCCTACGAGCAGTACTTC.

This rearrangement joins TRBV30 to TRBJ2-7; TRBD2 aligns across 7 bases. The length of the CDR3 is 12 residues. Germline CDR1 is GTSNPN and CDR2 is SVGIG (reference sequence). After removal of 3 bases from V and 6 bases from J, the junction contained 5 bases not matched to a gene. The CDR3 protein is CAWRGGLTEQYF. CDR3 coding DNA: TGTGCCTGGAGGGGAGGGCTGACCGAGCAGTACTTC. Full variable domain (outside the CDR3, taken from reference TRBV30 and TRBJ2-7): SQTIHQWPATLVQPVGSPLSLECTVEGTSNPNLYWYRQAAGRGLQLLFYSVGIGQISSEVPQNLSASRPQDRQFILSSKKLLLSDSGFYLCAWRGGLTEQYFGPGTRLTVT.

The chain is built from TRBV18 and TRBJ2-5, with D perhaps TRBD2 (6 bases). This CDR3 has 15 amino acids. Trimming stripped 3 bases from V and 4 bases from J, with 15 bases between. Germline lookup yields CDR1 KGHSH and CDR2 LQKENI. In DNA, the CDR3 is TGTGCCAGCTCACCGGAGGGCCGGCGGCCAGAGACCCAGTACTTC. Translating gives CASSPEGRRPETQYF.

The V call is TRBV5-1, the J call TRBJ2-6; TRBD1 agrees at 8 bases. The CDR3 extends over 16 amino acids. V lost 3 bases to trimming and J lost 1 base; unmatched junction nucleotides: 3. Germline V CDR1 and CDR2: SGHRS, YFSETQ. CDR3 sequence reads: CASSSRQGSGANVLTF. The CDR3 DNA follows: TGCGCCAGCAGCTCAAGACAGGGGTCTGGGGCCAACGTCCTGACTTTC.

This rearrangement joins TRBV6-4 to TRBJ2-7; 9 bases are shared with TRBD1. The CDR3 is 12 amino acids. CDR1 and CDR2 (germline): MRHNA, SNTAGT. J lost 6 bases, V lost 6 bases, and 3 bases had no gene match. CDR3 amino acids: CASRDRGCEQYF. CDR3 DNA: TGTGCCAGCAGGGACAGGGGTTGCGAGCAGTACTTC.

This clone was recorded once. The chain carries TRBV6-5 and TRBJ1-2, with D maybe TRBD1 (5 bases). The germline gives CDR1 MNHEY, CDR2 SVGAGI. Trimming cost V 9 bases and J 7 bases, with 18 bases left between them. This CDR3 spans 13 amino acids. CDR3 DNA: TGTGCCAGTGGTCGAAGGGGTGGTAGTGGCTACACCTTC. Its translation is CASGRRGGSGYTF.

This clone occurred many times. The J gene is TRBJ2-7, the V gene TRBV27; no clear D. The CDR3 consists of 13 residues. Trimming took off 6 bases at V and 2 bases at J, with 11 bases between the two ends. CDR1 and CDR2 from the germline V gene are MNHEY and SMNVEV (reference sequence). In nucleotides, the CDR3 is TGTGCCAGCAGGACGGCGGTCCCCTACGAGCAGTACTTC. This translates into CASRTAVPYEQYF.

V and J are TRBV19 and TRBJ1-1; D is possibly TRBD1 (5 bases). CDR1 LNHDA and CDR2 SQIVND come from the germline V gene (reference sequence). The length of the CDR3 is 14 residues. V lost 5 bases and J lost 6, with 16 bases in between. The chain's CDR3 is CASSPGVQGAEAFF. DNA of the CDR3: TGTGCCAGTAGTCCGGGGGTTCAGGGCGCTGAAGCTTTCTTT.

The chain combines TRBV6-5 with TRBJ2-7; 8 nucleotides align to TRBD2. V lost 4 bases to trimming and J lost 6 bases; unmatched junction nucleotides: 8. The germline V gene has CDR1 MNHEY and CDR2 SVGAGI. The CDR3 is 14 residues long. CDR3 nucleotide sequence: TGTGCCAGCAGTTGGGGAACGGGAGGGGGCGAGCAGTACTTC. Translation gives CASSWGTGGGEQYF.

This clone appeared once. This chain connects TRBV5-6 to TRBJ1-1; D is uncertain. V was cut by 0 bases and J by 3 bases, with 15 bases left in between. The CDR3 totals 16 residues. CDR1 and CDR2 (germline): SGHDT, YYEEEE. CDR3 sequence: CASSLEREVKDTEAFF. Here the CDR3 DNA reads TGTGCCAGCAGCTTGGAAAGGGAGGTGAAGGACACTGAAGCTTTCTTT.

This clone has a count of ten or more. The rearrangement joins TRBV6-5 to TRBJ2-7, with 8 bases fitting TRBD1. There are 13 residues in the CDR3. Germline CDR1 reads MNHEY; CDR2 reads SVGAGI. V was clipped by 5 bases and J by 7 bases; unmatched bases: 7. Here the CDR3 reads CASSPDRGGEQYF. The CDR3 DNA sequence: TGTGCCAGCAGTCCCGACAGGGGCGGTGAGCAGTACTTC.

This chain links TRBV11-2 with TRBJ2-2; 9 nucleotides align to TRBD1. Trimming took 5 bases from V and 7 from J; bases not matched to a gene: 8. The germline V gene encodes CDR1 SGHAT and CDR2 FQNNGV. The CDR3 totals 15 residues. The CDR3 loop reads CASSPWTGDIGELFF. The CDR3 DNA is TGTGCCAGCAGCCCCTGGACAGGGGATATCGGGGAGCTGTTTTTT.

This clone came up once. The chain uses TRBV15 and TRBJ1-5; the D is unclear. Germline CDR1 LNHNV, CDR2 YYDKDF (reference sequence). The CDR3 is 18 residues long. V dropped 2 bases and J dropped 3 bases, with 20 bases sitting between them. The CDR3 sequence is CATSRPGVGLIDNQPQHF. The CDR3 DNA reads TGTGCCACCAGCAGACCCGGGGTCGGGTTGATCGACAATCAGCCCCAGCATTTT.

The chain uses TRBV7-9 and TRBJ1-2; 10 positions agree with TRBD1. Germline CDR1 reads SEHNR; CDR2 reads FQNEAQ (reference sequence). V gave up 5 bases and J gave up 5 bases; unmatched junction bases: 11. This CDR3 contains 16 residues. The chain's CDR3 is CASSVGQGGYIYGYTF. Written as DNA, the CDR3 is TGTGCCAGCAGCGTCGGACAGGGGGGTTATATTTATGGCTACACCTTC.

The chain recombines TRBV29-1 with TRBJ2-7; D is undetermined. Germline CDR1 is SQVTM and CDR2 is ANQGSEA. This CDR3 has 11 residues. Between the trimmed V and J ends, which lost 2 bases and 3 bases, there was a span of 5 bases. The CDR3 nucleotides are TGCAGCGTTGAATATCTCTACGAGCAGTACTTC. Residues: CSVEYLYEQYF.

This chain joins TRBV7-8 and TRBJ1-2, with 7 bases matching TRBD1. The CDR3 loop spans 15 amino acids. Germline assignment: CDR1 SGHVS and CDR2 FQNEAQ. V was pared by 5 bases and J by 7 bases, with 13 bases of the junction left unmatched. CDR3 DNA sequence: TGTGCCAGCAGCGTACGACAGGGCCCCCTATCTGGCTACACCTTC. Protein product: CASSVRQGPLSGYTF.

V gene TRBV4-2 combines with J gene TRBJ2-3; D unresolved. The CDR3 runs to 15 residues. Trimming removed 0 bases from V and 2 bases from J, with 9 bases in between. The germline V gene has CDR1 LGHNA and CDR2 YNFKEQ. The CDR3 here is CASSQEWAPTDTQYF. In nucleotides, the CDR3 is TGTGCCAGCAGCCAAGAGTGGGCACCCACAGATACGCAGTATTTT.

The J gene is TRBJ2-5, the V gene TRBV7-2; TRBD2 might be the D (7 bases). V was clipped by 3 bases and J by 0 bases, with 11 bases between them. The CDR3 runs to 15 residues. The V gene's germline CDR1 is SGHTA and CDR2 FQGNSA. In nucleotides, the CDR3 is TGTGCCAGCAGCTTGGGGGGGGGCTACCAAGAGACCCAGTACTTC. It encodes CASSLGGGYQETQYF.

CDR3 sequence reads: CASSEQGQGEQFF. Written as DNA, the CDR3 is TGTGCCAGCAGCGAACAGGGGCAGGGGGAGCAGTTCTTC. The V call is TRBV11-3, the J call TRBJ2-1; TRBD1 matches at 7 bases. V lost 5 bases, J lost 10 bases, and 8 bases stayed unmatched. The V gene's germline CDR1 is SGHNT and CDR2 YENEEA. The CDR3 totals 13 residues.

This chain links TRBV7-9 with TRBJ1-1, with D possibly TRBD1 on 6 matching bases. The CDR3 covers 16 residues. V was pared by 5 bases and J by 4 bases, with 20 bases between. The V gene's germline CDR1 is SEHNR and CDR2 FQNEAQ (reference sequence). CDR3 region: CASSTRQVRFGTEAFF. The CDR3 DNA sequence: TGTGCCAGCAGCACCCGACAGGTGCGGTTCGGCACTGAAGCTTTCTTT.

Written as DNA, the CDR3 is TGTGCCAGCATTGCCGGGGTAAACGGAAACACCATATATTTT. Translation: CASIAGVNGNTIYF. V and J are TRBV6-5 and TRBJ1-3; D is undetermined. V lost 7 bases, J lost 4 bases, and 14 bases lay in between. CDR1 and CDR2 (germline): MNHEY, SVGAGI. The CDR3 extends over 14 amino acids.

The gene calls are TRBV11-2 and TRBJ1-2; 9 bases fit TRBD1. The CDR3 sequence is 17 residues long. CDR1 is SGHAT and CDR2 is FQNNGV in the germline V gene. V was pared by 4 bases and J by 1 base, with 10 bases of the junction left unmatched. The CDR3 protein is CASSSVTGTGSNYGYTF. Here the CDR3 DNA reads TGTGCCAGCAGCTCTGTGACCGGGACAGGGAGTAACTATGGCTACACCTTC.